Sequencing of this T cell receptor (beta chain) was carried out in a study of shared clonotypes between healthy human individuals. Of note for this clone: What it recognizes is unknown.

Study-wide findings and caveats: Sorted-subset sequencing was shown by rarefaction to be incomplete despite large depth.

The repertoire was sequenced with immunoSEQ multiplex PCR; TCRdb's copy has only in-frame clones and lacks some. Found here are over 2 million clones, about nine tenths of them singletons; the top ten hold 0.37%. This CDR3 spans 13 amino acids. CDR1 and CDR2 from the germline V gene are SQVTM and ANQGSEA. V lost 7 bases to trimming and J lost 6 bases, with 18 bases between them. This chain connects TRBV29-1 to TRBJ1-2; the D gene is possibly TRBD1 (6 bases). The clonotype was recovered from a man aged 18 to 29 in good health. Some clones in this sample may be carry-over from other donors' samples. Sequenced input: naive CD4+ T cells from PBMCs. Noted subset: CD45RA+ positively selected. The CDR3 reads CSAQVRGEDGYTF. CDR3 in DNA: TGCAGCGCACAAGTAAGGGGGGAAGATGGCTACACCTTC.